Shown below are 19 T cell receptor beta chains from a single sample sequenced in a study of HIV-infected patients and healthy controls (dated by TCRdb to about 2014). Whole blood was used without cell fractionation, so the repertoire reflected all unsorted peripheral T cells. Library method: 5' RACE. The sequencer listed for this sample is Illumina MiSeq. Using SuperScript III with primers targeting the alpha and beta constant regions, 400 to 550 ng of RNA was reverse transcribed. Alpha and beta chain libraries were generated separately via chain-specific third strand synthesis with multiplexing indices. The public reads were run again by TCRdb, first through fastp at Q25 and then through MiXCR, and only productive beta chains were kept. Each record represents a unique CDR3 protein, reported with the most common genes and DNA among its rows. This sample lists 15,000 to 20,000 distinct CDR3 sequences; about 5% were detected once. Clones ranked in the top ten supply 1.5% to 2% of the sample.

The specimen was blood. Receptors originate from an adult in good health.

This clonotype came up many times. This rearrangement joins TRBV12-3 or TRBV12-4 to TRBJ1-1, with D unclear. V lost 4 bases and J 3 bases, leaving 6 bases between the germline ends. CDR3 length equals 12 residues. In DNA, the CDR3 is TGTGCCAGCAGTTACGGGGACACTGAAGCTTTCTTT. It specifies CASSYGDTEAFF.

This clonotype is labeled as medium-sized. The CDR3 sequence is CSAQRTDTEAFF. The CDR3 DNA reads TGCAGTGCCCAACGGACGGACACTGAAGCTTTCTTT. The V and J genes are TRBV20-1 and TRBJ1-1; no definite D call. From germline, CDR1 is DFQATT and CDR2 SNEGSKA (reference sequence). CDR3 length: 12 amino acids. Between the trimmed V and J ends, which lost 6 bases and 3 bases, there was a span of 11 bases.

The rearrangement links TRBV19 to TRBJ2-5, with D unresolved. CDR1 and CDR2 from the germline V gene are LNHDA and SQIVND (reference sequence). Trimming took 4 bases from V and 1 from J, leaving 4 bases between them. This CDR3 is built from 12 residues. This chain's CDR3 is CASSNFQETQYF. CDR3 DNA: TGTGCCAGTAGTAACTTCCAAGAGACCCAGTACTTC.

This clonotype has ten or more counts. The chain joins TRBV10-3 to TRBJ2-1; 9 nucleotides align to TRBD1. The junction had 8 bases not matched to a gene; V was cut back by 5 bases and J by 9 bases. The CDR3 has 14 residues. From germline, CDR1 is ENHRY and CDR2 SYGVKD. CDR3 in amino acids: CAISFRDREGEQFF. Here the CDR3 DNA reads TGTGCCATCAGTTTTCGGGACAGGGAGGGTGAGCAGTTCTTC.

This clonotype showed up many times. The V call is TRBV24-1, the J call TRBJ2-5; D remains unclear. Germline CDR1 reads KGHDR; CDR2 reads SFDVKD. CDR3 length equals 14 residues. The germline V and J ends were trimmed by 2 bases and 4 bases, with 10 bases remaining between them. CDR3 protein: CATSDSGPGETQYF. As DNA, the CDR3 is TGTGCCACCAGTGATTCAGGACCAGGAGAGACCCAGTACTTC.

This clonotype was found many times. The CDR3 DNA follows: TGCGCCAGCAGCTGGGGAGTTCGGGGTCGGAATTCACCCCTCCACTTT. Its translation is CASSWGVRGRNSPLHF. This rearrangement joins TRBV5-1 to TRBJ1-6; no definite D call. CDR3 length equals 16 residues. Germline CDR1 and CDR2: SGHRS and YFSETQ. The V and J ends lost 3 bases and 7 bases respectively, with 17 bases between them.

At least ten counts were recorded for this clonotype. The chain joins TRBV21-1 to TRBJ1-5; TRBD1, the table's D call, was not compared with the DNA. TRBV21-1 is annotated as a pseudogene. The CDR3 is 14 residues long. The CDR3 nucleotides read TGTGCCAGCAGCAAAGTCCCGGGAGATCAGCCCCAGCATTTT. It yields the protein CASSKVPGDQPQHF.

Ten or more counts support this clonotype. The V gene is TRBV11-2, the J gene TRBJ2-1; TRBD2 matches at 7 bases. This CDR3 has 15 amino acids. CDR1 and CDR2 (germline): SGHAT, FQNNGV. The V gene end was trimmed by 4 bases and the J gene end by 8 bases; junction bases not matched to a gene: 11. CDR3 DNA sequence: TGTGCCAGCAGCTCACCGGGTCGGGGGGTATATGAGCAGTTCTTC. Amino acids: CASSSPGRGVYEQFF.

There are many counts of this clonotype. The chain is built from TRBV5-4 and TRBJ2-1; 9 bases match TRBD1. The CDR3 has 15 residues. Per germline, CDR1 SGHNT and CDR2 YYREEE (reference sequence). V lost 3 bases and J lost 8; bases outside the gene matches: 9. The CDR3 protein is CASSSGHWTGDEQFF. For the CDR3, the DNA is TGTGCCAGCAGCTCCGGACACTGGACAGGGGATGAGCAGTTCTTC.

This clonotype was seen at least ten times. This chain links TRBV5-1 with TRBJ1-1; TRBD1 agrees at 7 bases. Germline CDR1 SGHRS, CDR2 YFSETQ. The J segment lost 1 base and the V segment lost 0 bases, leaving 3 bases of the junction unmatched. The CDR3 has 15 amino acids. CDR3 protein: CASSLVTGANTEAFF. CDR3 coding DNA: TGCGCCAGCAGCTTGGTTACAGGGGCGAACACTGAAGCTTTCTTT.

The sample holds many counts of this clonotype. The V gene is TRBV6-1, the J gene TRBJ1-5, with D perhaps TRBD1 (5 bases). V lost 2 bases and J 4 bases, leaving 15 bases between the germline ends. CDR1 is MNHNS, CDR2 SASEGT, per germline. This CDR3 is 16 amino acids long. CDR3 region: CASSEPRGGINQPQHF. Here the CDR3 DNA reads TGTGCCAGCAGTGAACCCCGGGGGGGGATTAATCAGCCCCAGCATTTT.

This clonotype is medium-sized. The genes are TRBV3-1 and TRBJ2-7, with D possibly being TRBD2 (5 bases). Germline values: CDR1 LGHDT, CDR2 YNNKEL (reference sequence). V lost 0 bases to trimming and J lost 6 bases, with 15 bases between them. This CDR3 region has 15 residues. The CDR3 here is CASSQEAGLLAEQYF. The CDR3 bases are TGTGCCAGCAGCCAAGAGGCCGGGCTCCTAGCCGAGCAGTACTTC.

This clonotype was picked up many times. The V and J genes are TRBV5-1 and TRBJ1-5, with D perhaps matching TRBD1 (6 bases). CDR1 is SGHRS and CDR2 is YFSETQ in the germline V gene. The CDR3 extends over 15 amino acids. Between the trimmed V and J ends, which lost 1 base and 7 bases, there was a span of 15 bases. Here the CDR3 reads CASSLTGLRGQPQHF. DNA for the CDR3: TGCGCCAGCAGCTTGACCGGGCTCAGGGGCCAGCCCCAGCATTTT.

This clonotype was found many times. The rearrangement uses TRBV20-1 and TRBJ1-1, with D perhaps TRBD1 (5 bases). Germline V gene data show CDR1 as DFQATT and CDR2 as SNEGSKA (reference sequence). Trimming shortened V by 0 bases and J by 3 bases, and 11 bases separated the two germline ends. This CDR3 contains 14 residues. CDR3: CSARDTSRDTEAFF. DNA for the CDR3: TGCAGTGCTAGAGATACTTCCAGGGACACTGAAGCTTTCTTT.

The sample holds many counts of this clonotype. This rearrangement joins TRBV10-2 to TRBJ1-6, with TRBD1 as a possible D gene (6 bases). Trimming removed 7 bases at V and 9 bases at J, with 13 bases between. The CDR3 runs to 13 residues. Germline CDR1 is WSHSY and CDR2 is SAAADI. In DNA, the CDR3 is TGCGCCAGCACCCCGGGACAATTTTCACCCCTCCACTTT. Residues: CASTPGQFSPLHF.

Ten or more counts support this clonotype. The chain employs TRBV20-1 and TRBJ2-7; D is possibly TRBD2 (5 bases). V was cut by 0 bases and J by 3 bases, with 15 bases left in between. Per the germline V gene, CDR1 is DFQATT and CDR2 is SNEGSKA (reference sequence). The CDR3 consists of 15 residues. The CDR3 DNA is TGCAGTGCTAGAGACCCAGCTTCGGGAAACTACGAGCAGTACTTC. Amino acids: CSARDPASGNYEQYF.

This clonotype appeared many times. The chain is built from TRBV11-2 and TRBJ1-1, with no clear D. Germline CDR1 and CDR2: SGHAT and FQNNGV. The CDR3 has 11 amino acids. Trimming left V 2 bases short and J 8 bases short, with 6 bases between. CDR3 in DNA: TGTGCCAGCAGCTTAACCTCAGAAGCTTTCTTT. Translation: CASSLTSEAFF.

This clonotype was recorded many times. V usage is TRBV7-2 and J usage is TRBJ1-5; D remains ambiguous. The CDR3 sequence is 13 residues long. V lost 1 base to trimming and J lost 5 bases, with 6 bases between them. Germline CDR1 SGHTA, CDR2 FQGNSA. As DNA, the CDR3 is TGTGCCAGCAGCTTAGTGGCCGATCAGCCCCAGCATTTT. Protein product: CASSLVADQPQHF.

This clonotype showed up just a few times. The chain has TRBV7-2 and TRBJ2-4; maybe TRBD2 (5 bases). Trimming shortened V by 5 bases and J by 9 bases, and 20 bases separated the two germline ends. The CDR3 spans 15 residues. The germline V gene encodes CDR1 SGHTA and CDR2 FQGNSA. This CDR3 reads CASSPTGIKDGIQYF. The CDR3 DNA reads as TGTGCCAGCAGCCCGACGGGGATAAAGGATGGCATTCAGTACTTC.